A selection of T cell receptor beta chains follows, all from one sample in a study of cytomegalovirus exposure and HLA in healthy donors. The protocol was immunoSEQ multiplex PCR, while the TCRdb copy is restricted to in-frame clones and leaves out a portion. This sample contains 150,000 to 250,000 clones. Input material: PBMCs. Receptors originate from a boy aged 5 to 17 in good health and CMV-seronegative. Each CDR3 is given with its conserved first and last residue. The D gene is left open where the match is weak.

j_call: TRBJ2-3
d_call: -
v_call: TRBV18
cdr3_aa: CASSLRDTDTQYF
cdr3_nt: TGTGCCAGCTCGCTACGAGACACAGATACGCAGTATTTT

j_call: TRBJ2-5
d_call: TRBD2
v_call: TRBV5-4
cdr3_aa: CASSFGGAGETQYF
cdr3_nt: TGTGCCAGCAGCTTCGGGGGGGCGGGGGAGACCCAGTACTTC

j_call: TRBJ2-2
d_call: TRBD2
v_call: TRBV4-2
cdr3_aa: CASSPGVAGNTGELFF
cdr3_nt: TGTGCCAGCAGCCCGGGGGTAGCGGGGAACACCGGGGAGCTGTTTTTT

j_call: TRBJ1-4
d_call: -
v_call: TRBV4-1
cdr3_aa: CASSQGPGSNIREKLFF
cdr3_nt: TGCGCCAGCAGCCAAGGACCAGGGTCGAACATCAGAGAAAAACTGTTTTTT

j_call: TRBJ1-3
d_call: -
v_call: TRBV7-8
cdr3_aa: CASRPTQGNSGNTIYF
cdr3_nt: TGTGCCAGCAGACCGACGCAGGGGAACTCTGGAAACACCATATATTTT

j_call: TRBJ2-7
d_call: TRBD2
v_call: TRBV5-1
cdr3_aa: CASSTWTSGAGEQYF
cdr3_nt: TGCGCCAGCAGCACCTGGACTAGCGGGGCGGGGGAGCAGTACTTC

j_call: TRBJ1-6
d_call: TRBD1
v_call: TRBV7-8
cdr3_aa: CASSSWAGGSSPLHF
cdr3_nt: TGTGCCAGCAGCTCCTGGGCAGGGGGAAGTTCACCCCTCCACTTT

j_call: TRBJ2-7
d_call: TRBD1
v_call: TRBV4-3
cdr3_aa: CASSQDRRQGAYEQYF
cdr3_nt: TGCGCCAGCAGCCAAGATAGGCGACAGGGGGCCTACGAGCAGTACTTC

j_call: TRBJ1-1
d_call: -
v_call: TRBV27
cdr3_aa: CASSLTWGGTEAFF
cdr3_nt: TGTGCCAGCAGTTTAACTTGGGGGGGCACTGAAGCTTTCTTT

j_call: TRBJ2-3
d_call: -
v_call: TRBV18
cdr3_aa: CASSMRDTQYF
cdr3_nt: TGTGCCAGCTCTATGAGGGATACGCAGTATTTT

j_call: TRBJ2-3
d_call: TRBD2
v_call: TRBV25-1
cdr3_aa: CASSDERGVKDTQYF
cdr3_nt: TGTGCCAGCAGTGATGAGCGGGGGGTTAAAGATACGCAGTATTTT

j_call: TRBJ1-4
d_call: -
v_call: TRBV29-1
cdr3_aa: CSVEGVRTGEKLFF
cdr3_nt: TGCAGCGTTGAAGGGGTTCGCACAGGTGAAAAACTGTTTTTT

j_call: TRBJ2-1
d_call: -
v_call: TRBV7-3
cdr3_aa: CASSLNFYNEQFF
cdr3_nt: TGTGCCAGCAGCTTAAACTTCTACAATGAGCAGTTCTTC

j_call: TRBJ2-7
d_call: -
v_call: TRBV7-2
cdr3_aa: CASSFGTGYEQYF
cdr3_nt: TGTGCCAGCAGCTTTGGGACTGGCTACGAGCAGTACTTC

j_call: TRBJ2-5
d_call: TRBD2
v_call: TRBV27
cdr3_aa: CASSLSDPGGTQYF
cdr3_nt: TGTGCCAGCAGTTTGTCGGACCCGGGGGGGACCCAGTACTTC

j_call: TRBJ2-3
d_call: -
v_call: TRBV18
cdr3_aa: CASSPPVGSTDTQYF
cdr3_nt: TGTGCCAGCTCACCACCGGTCGGGAGCACAGATACGCAGTATTTT

j_call: TRBJ1-5
d_call: TRBD1
v_call: TRBV19
cdr3_aa: CASSAWDSYGIVGNQPQHF
cdr3_nt: TGTGCCAGTAGTGCCTGGGACAGCTATGGAATCGTGGGCAATCAGCCCCAGCATTTT

j_call: TRBJ2-5
d_call: -
v_call: TRBV5-1
cdr3_aa: CASSLTQETQYF
cdr3_nt: TGCGCCAGCAGCTTAACACAAGAGACCCAGTACTTC

j_call: TRBJ2-7
d_call: -
v_call: TRBV27
cdr3_aa: CASSFSPSRSYEQYF
cdr3_nt: TGTGCCAGCAGTTTCTCCCCATCTAGGTCCTACGAGCAGTACTTC